This entry lists 28 T cell receptor beta chains sequenced from one sample in a study of metastatic and nonmetastatic thyroid tumors. Patients had received no treatment of any kind before thyroid surgery. With MiXCR, TCRdb reprocessed the PCR reads. The sample shows some 21,000 clones, around 19% of them seen only once. The specimen sequenced was blood. The receptors come from a male donor with papillary thyroid cancer or a benign thyroid nodule (not recorded which). Some clones in this sample may be carry-over from other donors' samples.

In this sample, this clone turned up once. The rearrangement links TRBV3-1 to TRBJ1-2, with 9 nucleotides matching TRBD1. After removal of 5 bases from V and 3 bases from J, the junction contained 7 bases not matched to a gene. Germline CDR1 reads LGHDT; CDR2 reads YNNKEL (reference sequence). The CDR3 contains 15 residues. The CDR3 nucleotides read TGTGCCAGCAGCGATTACACAGGGGGCGACTATGGCTACACCTTC. It codes for CASSDYTGGDYGYTF.

Of note for this clone: A read error may produce the germline difference seen at one junction end. V usage is TRBV6-1 and J usage is TRBJ2-7, with TRBD2 matching 13 bases. CDR3 size: 16 residues. The germline V gene encodes CDR1 MNHNS and CDR2 SASEGT. The CDR3 protein is CASRSGLAGPTYQQYF. In DNA form, the CDR3 reads TGTGCCAGCAGGTCGGGACTAGCGGGACCTACCTACCAGCAGTACTTC.

V is TRBV11-2 and J is TRBJ2-7; 11 bases align to TRBD2. This CDR3 contains 16 residues. Germline CDR1 and CDR2: SGHAT and FQNNGV. V lost 1 base, J lost 3 bases, and 5 bases stayed unmatched. The DNA for the CDR3 is TGTGCCAGCAGCTTAGGTCGACTAGCGGGACGCTACGAGCAGTACTTC. This codes for CASSLGRLAGRYEQYF.

This chain connects TRBV11-3 to TRBJ2-7; no reliable D call. The germline gives CDR1 SGHNT, CDR2 YENEEA. The CDR3 is 13 amino acids. Trimming pared 2 bases from V and 4 bases from J, leaving 9 bases between. The CDR3 loop reads CASSLSMGYEQYF. The DNA for the CDR3 is TGTGCCAGCAGCTTATCTATGGGTTACGAGCAGTACTTC.

For this clone: The CDR3 does not end in the conserved phenylalanine or tryptophan, so this is likely a read error. The chain has TRBV6-2 or TRBV6-3 and TRBJ2-5, with a weak D call TRBD1 (5 bases). The CDR3 has 15 amino acids. Germline CDR1 reads MNHEY; CDR2 reads SVGEGT. Trimming shortened V by 5 bases and J by 5 bases, and 18 bases separated the two germline ends. CDR3 sequence: CASSVHKGSRETQYL. Written as DNA, the CDR3 is TGTGCCAGCAGTGTCCATAAGGGGTCACGGGAGACCCAGTACTTA.

This clone has a count of ten or more. The chain carries TRBV11-2 and TRBJ2-3, with 7 bases that match TRBD1. Germline V lookup: CDR1 SGHAT, CDR2 FQNNGV. The CDR3 has 15 amino acids. V gave up 8 bases and J gave up 0 bases; unmatched junction bases: 8. The CDR3 nucleotides read TGTGCCAGCCGTGACAGGGTCTTGAGCACAGATACGCAGTATTTT. Amino acid sequence: CASRDRVLSTDTQYF.

The chain recombines TRBV20-1 with TRBJ2-5; the D gene is possibly TRBD2 (5 bases). From germline, CDR1 is DFQATT and CDR2 SNEGSKA (reference sequence). The CDR3 spans 12 residues. Trimming pared 5 bases from V and 4 bases from J, leaving 11 bases between. For the CDR3, the DNA is TGCAGTGCTCGCTTCGCGGGAGAGACCCAGTACTTC. Encoded protein: CSARFAGETQYF.

The rearrangement uses TRBV3-1 and TRBJ2-7; D may be TRBD2 (6 bases). The CDR3 length is 16 residues. Between the trimmed V and J ends, which lost 2 bases and 0 bases, there was a span of 14 bases. CDR1 LGHDT and CDR2 YNNKEL come from the germline V gene (reference sequence). The CDR3 DNA reads as TGTGCCAGCAGCCAATTTGGACTACAGAGCTCCTACGAGCAGTACTTC. Residues: CASSQFGLQSSYEQYF.

This clone was seen ten or more times. The rearrangement links TRBV6-1 to TRBJ1-1; TRBD1 matches 8 bases. Losses at the gene ends were 2 bases for V and 8 bases for J; bases not matched to a gene: 10. The CDR3 sequence is 15 residues long. Per the germline V gene, CDR1 is MNHNS and CDR2 is SASEGT. CDR3 region: CASSENVRGRGEAFF. The CDR3, as DNA: TGTGCCAGCAGTGAAAATGTCAGGGGGCGTGGGGAAGCTTTCTTT.

This clone came up many times. Written as DNA, the CDR3 is TGTGCCATCAGTGAGCCCCCTTTAAAGAACACTGAAGCTTTCTTT. It translates to CAISEPPLKNTEAFF. This chain uses TRBV10-3 with TRBJ1-1; D gene unclear. This CDR3 comprises 15 residues. The V gene lost 2 bases and the J gene lost 1 base, with 11 bases spanning the gap. Germline V gene sequence: CDR1 ENHRY, CDR2 SYGVKD.

In its sample, this clone was seen many times. V gene TRBV19 combines with J gene TRBJ2-5; D possibly corresponds to TRBD1 (6 bases). Germline assignment: CDR1 LNHDA and CDR2 SQIVND (reference sequence). Trimming removed 11 bases from V and 0 bases from J, with 19 bases in between. There are 15 residues in the CDR3. The CDR3 DNA reads as TGTGCCTCATCGCCAGGGGCAATCAACCAAGAGACCCAGTACTTC. Residues: CASSPGAINQETQYF.

This clone was observed many times. Other DNA sequences within the sample encode an identical CDR3. This rearrangement joins TRBV5-1 to TRBJ2-5; D is undetermined. Germline V gene lookup returns CDR1 SGHRS and CDR2 YFSETQ. The V end lost 1 base, the J end lost 2 bases, and 3 bases lay between the germline ends. The CDR3 loop spans 12 amino acids. DNA of the CDR3: TGCGCCAGCAGCTTGCAACAAGAGACCCAGTACTTC. Residues: CASSLQQETQYF.

This clone showed up many times. The CDR3 here is CSAGDGYEQYF. The CDR3 DNA reads TGCAGTGCAGGGGACGGCTACGAGCAGTACTTC. The V call is TRBV20-1, the J call TRBJ2-7, with D perhaps assigned TRBD1 or TRBD2 (5 bases each). Per the germline V gene, CDR1 is DFQATT and CDR2 is SNEGSKA (reference sequence). Trimming removed 6 bases from V and 3 bases from J, with 9 bases in between. The CDR3 is 11 residues long.

CDR3 DNA: TGTGCCAGCAGCACTGGGACTAGACACAATGAGCAGTTCTTC. Residues: CASSTGTRHNEQFF. The chain combines TRBV7-9 with TRBJ2-1; the match to TRBD2 covers 8 bases. V dropped 5 bases and J dropped 5; count of bases not matched to a gene: 5. Germline assignment: CDR1 SEHNR and CDR2 FQNEAQ (reference sequence). The CDR3 consists of 14 residues.

In the case of this clone: A much bigger clone sits one base away, suggesting this may be a read error. The V gene is TRBV5-1, the J gene TRBJ2-3; D possibly corresponds to TRBD2 (5 bases). There are 15 residues in the CDR3. The germline V gene has CDR1 SGHRS and CDR2 YFSETQ. The CDR3 coding sequence is TGCGCCATCAGCTTCAATATGGCTGGGAGAGATACGCAGTATTTT. Translation gives CAISFNMAGRDTQYF.

Within the sample, this clone is medium-sized (0.01 to 0.1%). The J gene is TRBJ1-5, the V gene TRBV6-1; D remains ambiguous. V lost 2 bases to trimming and J lost 0 bases, with 5 bases between them. This CDR3 spans 14 amino acids. Germline loops: CDR1 MNHNS, CDR2 SASEGT. As DNA, the CDR3 is TGTGCCAGCAGTGAACTAGCTAGCAATCAGCCCCAGCATTTT. Protein: CASSELASNQPQHF.

This clone was found many times. The chain recombines TRBV27 with TRBJ2-2, with D tentatively TRBD2 (5 bases). The V gene's germline CDR1 is MNHEY and CDR2 SMNVEV (reference sequence). This CDR3 contains 17 residues. V gave up 5 bases and J gave up 2 bases, with 18 bases separating them. The CDR3 spells CASSPQPGNPNTGELFF. The CDR3 DNA follows: TGTGCCAGCAGTCCTCAACCGGGAAACCCCAACACCGGGGAGCTGTTTTTT.

The V and J genes are TRBV4-2 and TRBJ2-2, with 9 bases lining up with TRBD2. The V and J ends lost 2 bases and 1 base, in that order; junction bases with no gene match: 2. The CDR3 consists of 16 residues. In germline, CDR1 is LGHNA, CDR2 YNFKEQ. The DNA of the CDR3 is TGTGCCAGCAGCCAAAGACTAGCGGAGAACACCGGGGAGCTGTTTTTT. It is translated as CASSQRLAENTGELFF.

This clone was seen ten or more times. The chain has TRBV6-1 and TRBJ2-5, with 7 nucleotides matching TRBD1. The germline gives CDR1 MNHNS, CDR2 SASEGT. CDR3 size: 13 residues. V lost 5 bases and J lost 3; bases outside the gene matches: 3. CDR3 amino acids: CASSHGTEETQYF. CDR3 bases: TGTGCCAGCAGTCATGGGACAGAAGAGACCCAGTACTTC.

This clone appeared many times. The J gene is TRBJ2-3, the V gene TRBV30; 11 nucleotides line up with TRBD2. The germline CDR1 and CDR2 sequences are GTSNPN and SVGIG (reference sequence). The V gene end was trimmed by 0 bases and the J gene end by 4 bases; junction bases not matched to a gene: 3. The CDR3 has 15 amino acids. The DNA for the CDR3 is TGTGCCTGGAGTGTAGGTAGCGGGGGGGCAGATACGCAGTATTTT. Translating gives CAWSVGSGGADTQYF.

This clone was recorded at least ten times. V gene TRBV20-1 combines with J gene TRBJ2-3; weak D call: TRBD2 (6 bases). This CDR3 is 13 amino acids long. CDR1 and CDR2 from the germline V gene are DFQATT and SNEGSKA (reference sequence). DNA for the CDR3: TGCACCCAATCGGAGGGGACGCAGAGTACGCAGTATTTT. Its translation: CTQSEGTQSTQYF.

This clone was detected ten times or more. Possible read error: a much larger clone is one base away. This chain links TRBV6-5 with TRBJ2-5; D tentatively fits TRBD1 or TRBD2 (5 bases each). There are 15 residues in the CDR3. From germline, CDR1 is MNHEY and CDR2 SVGAGI. Here the CDR3 DNA reads TGTGTCAGCAGTTACTCGCTCAGGGACGTAGAGACCCAGTACTTC. Protein sequence: CVSSYSLRDVETQYF.

CDR3 sequence: CASSPTETGWEQYF. In DNA form, the CDR3 reads TGCGCCAGCAGCCCTACTGAGACAGGGTGGGAGCAGTACTTC. The chain has TRBV4-1 and TRBJ2-7, with 7 bases identical to TRBD1. The CDR3 loop spans 14 amino acids. V was clipped by 4 bases and J by 7 bases; unmatched bases: 10. Germline CDR1 MGHRA, CDR2 YSYEKL.

This clone has at least ten counts. The genes are TRBV4-2 and TRBJ1-2, with D unresolved. Trimming removed 0 bases from V and 0 bases from J, with 11 bases in between. Germline-derived CDR1 and CDR2 are LGHNA and YNFKEQ. The CDR3 covers 16 residues. CDR3 protein: CASSQDFGLANYGYTF. For the CDR3, the DNA is TGTGCCAGCAGCCAAGATTTCGGACTGGCTAACTATGGCTACACCTTC.

The CDR3 loop reads CAWNGGPNTEAFF. In DNA, the CDR3 is TGTGCCTGGAACGGTGGACCGAACACTGAAGCTTTCTTT. The V gene is TRBV30, the J gene TRBJ1-1; no definite D call. The CDR3 spans 13 residues. Germline-derived CDR1 and CDR2 are GTSNPN and SVGIG (reference sequence). Trimming removed 4 bases from V and 1 base from J, with 10 bases in between.

V is TRBV29-1 and J is TRBJ1-1; D might be TRBD1 (5 bases). V lost 7 bases to trimming and J lost 0 bases, with 18 bases between them. Germline V gives CDR1 SQVTM, CDR2 ANQGSEA. The CDR3 extends over 15 amino acids. In nucleotides, the CDR3 is TGCAGCGCGGGCGGGGGGTGGCGAATGAACACTGAAGCTTTCTTT. This codes for CSAGGGWRMNTEAFF.

CDR3 coding DNA: TGCAGTGCTGAAAAAACGGGAGGCCTGTACAATGAGCAGTTCTTC. Translation gives CSAEKTGGLYNEQFF. The chain couples TRBV20-1 to TRBJ2-1; 7 bases align to TRBD2. Per germline, CDR1 DFQATT and CDR2 SNEGSKA (reference sequence). V was clipped by 5 bases and J by 4 bases; unmatched bases: 11. The CDR3 is made up of 15 amino acids.

This clone came up many times. The chain is built from TRBV28 and TRBJ1-2; D is unclear. From germline, CDR1 is MDHEN and CDR2 SYDVKM. V lost 9 bases, J lost 3 bases, and 17 bases lay in between. This CDR3 region has 14 residues. The CDR3 protein is CASQYYTSDYGYTF. DNA for the CDR3: TGTGCCAGTCAGTATTACACCTCGGACTATGGCTACACCTTC.